This T cell receptor beta chain appears in the sequencing data of a study of T cells in Graves' hyperthyroidism and ophthalmopathy. The hyperthyroidism patients had all been newly diagnosed, and their disease duration was under 2 months. Their ages ranged from 18 to 65 years. Source material for PBMCs was around 10 ml fresh peripheral blood. The sample holds a few counts of this clonotype. Its antigen is undetermined. Study-level results: Onset of ophthalmopathy came a median around 6.5 months after the model predicted it. Among thyroid clonotypes expanded above 0.001, most also appeared in blood.

The germline V gene has CDR1 SEHNR and CDR2 FQNEAQ (reference sequence). V was pared by 3 bases and J by 2 bases, with 11 bases between. The CDR3 runs 15 residues. TCR beta CDR3 regions were amplified from RNA. A set of HTBI primers served as the primers for a first-round RT-PCR of the TCR CDR3. TCRdb re-called the multiplex PCR reads with MiXCR, one entry per CDR3 protein. The top ten clones hold approximately 20% of a sample with under 200,000 distinct CDR3 sequences, 9.4% of them seen once. The chain couples TRBV7-9 to TRBJ1-3; D call uncertain. This receptor was identified in a woman under 30 with Graves' hyperthyroidism that later progressed to Graves' ophthalmopathy. Material: blood. CDR3 protein: CASSFTLRTGNTIYF. The CDR3 bases are TGTGCCAGCAGCTTTACCTTACGTACTGGAAACACCATATATTTT.